The 28 T cell receptor beta chains reported below all come from one sample, sequenced in a study of blood T cells in healthy people across ages. Primers used in a second PCR of roughly 6 to 12 cycles were a sample-barcoded 5' primer and a J-beta primer mix. TCRdb re-called the 5' RACE reads with MiXCR, one entry per CDR3 protein. The sample shows 800,000 or so distinct CDR3 sequences, under 80% of them seen only once. Sequenced material: blood. These receptors were collected from a man aged 25 to 40 in good health.

The rearrangement uses TRBV5-5 and TRBJ2-1, with 8 bases fitting TRBD2. This CDR3 has 16 residues. In germline, CDR1 is SGHKS, CDR2 YYEKEE (reference sequence). Germline trimming cut 1 base from V and 7 bases from J; bases unmatched to any gene: 10. As DNA, the CDR3 is TGTGCCAGCAGCTTGAAAAGCGGGGGCCTCTGGAATGAGCAGTTCTTC. The encoded protein is CASSLKSGGLWNEQFF.

This clonotype was recorded at least ten times. The rearrangement links TRBV7-2 to TRBJ1-5, with a possible D match to TRBD1 (6 bases). The CDR3 has 14 residues. Germline V CDR1 and CDR2: SGHTA, FQGNSA. With 1 base removed from V and 9 bases from J, the gap between germline ends came to 13 bases. DNA for the CDR3: TGTGCCAGCAGCTTAGAGGGCCAGGGGCGGCCCCAGCATTTT. Translated, it gives CASSLEGQGRPQHF.

The chain uses TRBV7-3 and TRBJ2-5; 7 bases are a match to TRBD1. The length of the CDR3 is 15 residues. The V and J ends lost 5 bases and 4 bases, in that order; junction bases with no gene match: 10. Germline loops: CDR1 SGHTA, CDR2 FQGTGA. CDR3 region: CASSTGQSSGETQYF. The CDR3 DNA follows: TGTGCCAGCAGCACGGGACAGTCCTCAGGAGAGACCCAGTACTTC.

The chain uses TRBV20-1 and TRBJ2-4; D possibly corresponds to TRBD2 (6 bases). The J call may be mistaken, given a closer DNA end match to TRBJ2-7. The CDR3 consists of 13 residues. Germline-derived CDR1 and CDR2 are DFQATT and SNEGSKA (reference sequence). This CDR3 is CSAPKAGPYEQYF. The DNA for the CDR3 is TGCAGTGCGCCCAAAGCGGGCCCCTACGAGCAGTACTTC.

V is TRBV20-1 and J is TRBJ2-5, with D unresolved. V shed 6 bases and J shed 0 bases, with 5 bases lying between them. CDR3 length: 11 amino acids. The germline V gene encodes CDR1 DFQATT and CDR2 SNEGSKA (reference sequence). CDR3 amino acids: CSALDQETQYF. CDR3 bases: TGCAGTGCCCTGGACCAAGAGACCCAGTACTTC.

The chain uses TRBV5-6 and TRBJ2-7, with 8 bases identical to TRBD1. The last part of the DNA fits TRBJ2-5 better; the J call may be wrong. This CDR3 region has 16 residues. CDR1 and CDR2 (germline): SGHDT, YYEEEE. CDR3 protein: CASSHGQGVLGETQYF. As DNA, the CDR3 is TGTGCCAGCAGCCACGGACAGGGTGTACTCGGAGAGACCCAGTACTTC.

This clonotype has a handful of counts. The gene calls are TRBV10-3 and TRBJ2-5; D gene uncertain. The germline V and J ends were trimmed by 3 bases and 4 bases, with 6 bases remaining between them. This CDR3 region has 12 residues. Germline CDR1 reads ENHRY; CDR2 reads SYGVKD. The CDR3, as DNA: TGTGCCATCAGTGATCCCCCAGAGACCCAGTACTTC. Translation: CAISDPPETQYF.

The chain carries TRBV27 and TRBJ2-2, with D uncertain. V gave up 6 bases and J gave up 8 bases, with 16 bases separating them. The CDR3 is made up of 14 amino acids. Germline loops: CDR1 MNHEY, CDR2 SMNVEV (reference sequence). CDR3 DNA sequence: TGTGCCAGCAGCCCCCTTATAGTATCTGGGGAGCTGTTTTTT. As protein: CASSPLIVSGELFF.

Ten or more counts support this clonotype. V usage is TRBV29-1 and J usage is TRBJ2-3, with D uncertain. The CDR3 sequence is 10 residues long. V was clipped by 4 bases and J by 6 bases, with 5 bases between them. The germline CDR1 and CDR2 sequences are SQVTM and ANQGSEA. Here the CDR3 reads CSVVEDTQYF. In DNA form, the CDR3 reads TGCAGCGTTGTTGAGGATACGCAGTATTTT.

This clonotype was picked up many times. J is TRBJ1-1 and V is TRBV7-9; TRBD1 aligns across 9 bases. Germline V gene lookup returns CDR1 SEHNR and CDR2 FQNEAQ (reference sequence). The CDR3 has 14 amino acids. Trimming cost V 6 bases and J 1 base; bases outside gene matches: 3. The CDR3 loop is CASSLGQGNTEAFF. As DNA, the CDR3 is TGTGCCAGCAGTTTGGGACAGGGGAACACTGAAGCTTTCTTT.

The chain joins TRBV20-1 to TRBJ2-1; no firm D call. This CDR3 has 13 amino acids. Trimming left V 3 bases short and J 4 bases short, with 10 bases between. Germline-derived CDR1 and CDR2 are DFQATT and SNEGSKA (reference sequence). Written as DNA, the CDR3 is TGCAGTGCTAGGTGGGCGTCATACAATGAGCAGTTCTTC. Translation: CSARWASYNEQFF.

J is TRBJ2-5 and V is TRBV28; tentatively, D is TRBD1 (5 bases). The DNA end favors TRBJ2-7, so the J call may be wrong. Looked up from germline, CDR1 is MDHEN and CDR2 is SYDVKM. This CDR3 comprises 13 residues. The CDR3 bases are TGTGCCAGCAGTTTAGATGACAGTGGCGAGCAGTACTTC. As protein: CASSLDDSGEQYF.

The CDR3 loop reads CASSSGRDRDHEQYF. The CDR3, as DNA: TGTGCCAGCAGCTCCGGCCGGGACAGGGACCACGAGCAGTACTTC. The chain carries TRBV3-1 and TRBJ2-7; 9 bases are shared with TRBD1. Germline assignment: CDR1 LGHDT and CDR2 YNNKEL (reference sequence). The CDR3 spans 15 residues. The V segment lost 5 bases and the J segment 5 bases; nucleotides outside the gene matches: 10.

This clonotype was recorded only once. The rearrangement uses TRBV6-4 and TRBJ2-1; TRBD1 aligns across 7 bases. CDR3 length equals 15 residues. The ends lost 2 bases at V and 8 bases at J; junction bases unmatched: 9. CDR1 and CDR2 from the germline V gene are MRHNA and SNTAGT. The CDR3 DNA is TGTGCCAGCAGTGACGCTCAGGGGGAGACAGATGAGCAGTTCTTC. Translation gives CASSDAQGETDEQFF.

Details on this clonotype: At one end, the junction sequence differs from germline, possibly due to a read error. This chain links TRBV7-9 with TRBJ2-7; D gene ambiguous. The CDR3 loop spans 12 amino acids. Germline V gene lookup returns CDR1 SEHNR and CDR2 FQNEAQ (reference sequence). Here the CDR3 DNA reads TGTTCCAGCAGCTTAGCCCCCTACGAGCAGTACTTC. It encodes CSSSLAPYEQYF.

The J gene is TRBJ2-1, the V gene TRBV7-2; 9 bases fit TRBD2. V lost 3 bases and J lost 3; bases outside the gene matches: 12. CDR1 is SGHTA and CDR2 is FQGNSA in the germline V gene. The CDR3 runs 18 residues. DNA of the CDR3: TGTGCCAGCAGCTTTATGAGTCGCGGGGGGGCCGGCTACAATGAGCAGTTCTTC. Translation: CASSFMSRGGAGYNEQFF.

The chain is built from TRBV6-6 and TRBJ1-4, with D perhaps TRBD1 (6 bases). The CDR3 extends over 15 amino acids. Germline-derived CDR1 and CDR2 are MNHNY and SVGAGI (reference sequence). Trimming shortened V by 5 bases and J by 3 bases, and 13 bases separated the two germline ends. In DNA, the CDR3 is TGTGCCAGCAGTAATGGGGGCGCCTCTAATGAAAAACTGTTTTTT. Translating it yields CASSNGGASNEKLFF.

V gene TRBV7-2 combines with J gene TRBJ2-5; D ambiguous. The CDR3 covers 12 residues. V lost 5 bases and J 5 bases, leaving 9 bases between the germline ends. Germline CDR1 reads SGHTA; CDR2 reads FQGNSA. CDR3 protein: CASSPPIETQYF. CDR3 coding DNA: TGTGCCAGCAGCCCCCCTATTGAGACCCAGTACTTC.

This clonotype has more than one count but fewer than ten. The chain has TRBV28 and TRBJ1-5, with no clear D. The CDR3 spans 13 residues. V gave up 5 bases and J gave up 4 bases, with 9 bases separating them. Germline V gene data show CDR1 as MDHEN and CDR2 as SYDVKM. The CDR3 DNA is TGTGCCAGCAGTCTCACAGAAAATCAGCCCCAGCATTTT. Its protein is CASSLTENQPQHF.

Concerning this clonotype itself: A much larger clone differs from this one at a single base, so this may be a read error. The chain is built from TRBV7-2 and TRBJ2-1; tentatively, D is TRBD2 (5 bases). The DNA matches TRBJ2-7 better at its end, which makes the J call doubtful. This CDR3 is 15 amino acids long. The germline CDR1 and CDR2 sequences are SGHTA and FQGNSA. The CDR3, as DNA: TGTGCCAGCAGCTTACTGGGGAGCTCCTACAATGAGCAGTACTTC. This translates into CASSLLGSSYNEQYF.

V usage is TRBV28 and J usage is TRBJ2-2; no clear D. V was shortened by 5 bases and J by 4 bases, with 17 bases between the two germline ends. The CDR3 totals 16 residues. Germline loops: CDR1 MDHEN, CDR2 SYDVKM. For the CDR3, the DNA is TGTGCCAGCAGTCTAAACCTGCCCCGAGGCACCGGGGAGCTGTTTTTT. This sequence encodes CASSLNLPRGTGELFF.

V and J are TRBV20-1 and TRBJ1-5, with D maybe TRBD1 (6 bases). V gave up 1 base and J gave up 3 bases, with 13 bases separating them. Germline V lookup: CDR1 DFQATT, CDR2 SNEGSKA (reference sequence). The CDR3 is made up of 15 amino acids. CDR3 coding DNA: TGCAGTGCTAGAGCAGCGGACAGCAACAATCAGCCCCAGCATTTT. Protein product: CSARAADSNNQPQHF.

J is TRBJ1-1 and V is TRBV5-8; unclear D gene. V shed 1 base and J shed 4 bases, with 5 bases lying between them. The CDR3 covers 12 residues. Germline V CDR1 and CDR2: SGHTS, YDEGEE. CDR3 sequence reads: CASSLSLTEAFF. Here the CDR3 DNA reads TGTGCCAGCAGCTTGAGCCTCACTGAAGCTTTCTTT.

The rearrangement links TRBV27 to TRBJ2-1; 7 nucleotides line up with TRBD1. Trimming cost V 4 bases and J 13 bases; bases outside gene matches: 16. The CDR3 has 15 residues. Germline V CDR1 and CDR2: MNHEY, SMNVEV (reference sequence). This CDR3 is CASSSPGTAEETQFF. The CDR3 nucleotides are TGTGCCAGCAGTTCCCCCGGGACAGCCGAAGAGACCCAGTTCTTC.

A few counts support this clonotype. Since a much larger clone is just one base distant, this may be a read error. This chain uses TRBV7-2 with TRBJ2-5, with 10 bases identical to TRBD2. The CDR3 is 15 residues long. Looked up from germline, CDR1 is SGHTA and CDR2 is FQGNSA. Trimming removed 5 bases from V and 11 bases from J; junction bases left unmatched: 14. CDR3 in DNA: TGTGCCAGCAGCCCCCAGCGGGGGGGCAGTAATGAGCAGTACTTC. As protein: CASSPQRGGSNEQYF.

The chain uses TRBV24-1 and TRBJ2-1; possible D gene TRBD2, 5 bases. Between the trimmed V and J ends, which lost 2 bases and 0 bases, there was a span of 10 bases. Germline V gene lookup returns CDR1 KGHDR and CDR2 SFDVKD. This CDR3 is built from 16 residues. CDR3: CATSDSGLSSYNEQFF. The CDR3, as DNA: TGTGCCACCAGTGATTCTGGACTCAGCTCCTACAATGAGCAGTTCTTC.

The rearrangement uses TRBV20-1 and TRBJ2-1; 10 bases are a match to TRBD2. The V gene's germline CDR1 is DFQATT and CDR2 SNEGSKA (reference sequence). V lost 5 bases and J lost 6; bases outside the gene matches: 10. CDR3 size: 15 residues. The CDR3 reads CSAVQRGGRFNEQFF. The CDR3 DNA sequence: TGCAGTGCTGTCCAGCGGGGGGGCCGGTTCAATGAGCAGTTCTTC.

V gene TRBV7-2 combines with J gene TRBJ2-3; the match to TRBD2 covers 10 bases. The ends lost 5 bases at V and 1 base at J; junction bases unmatched: 6. Germline CDR1 reads SGHTA; CDR2 reads FQGNSA. This CDR3 has 16 amino acids. This CDR3 reads CASSPPGTSGTDTQYF. DNA of the CDR3: TGTGCCAGCAGCCCCCCTGGGACTAGCGGCACAGATACGCAGTATTTT.